These 9 T cell receptor beta chains were sequenced from one sample in a study of neurological immune-mediated disorders. Noted time point: longitudinal time-point 3. TCRdb reprocessed the 5' RACE reads via MiXCR and lists one record per CDR3 protein. The sample holds fewer than 85,000 distinct CDR3 sequences, around 4.7% seen once. Sequencing input: PBMCs. These receptors were taken from a woman aged 55-69 years with multiple sclerosis.

This clonotype was counted many times. The chain has TRBV3-1 and TRBJ2-2; D possibly corresponds to TRBD1 (6 bases). The ends were cut back, 5 bases at V and 4 bases at J, with 11 bases in the middle. Germline CDR1 LGHDT, CDR2 YNNKEL (reference sequence). The CDR3 spans 14 residues. The CDR3 DNA reads TGTGCCAGCAGCGGGGGACACTTCACCGGGGAGCTGTTTTTT. It specifies CASSGGHFTGELFF.

This clonotype has a count of ten or more. V is TRBV5-1 and J is TRBJ2-5, with 7 bases fitting TRBD1. The length of the CDR3 is 14 residues. Trimming cost V 0 bases and J 2 bases; bases outside gene matches: 1. CDR1 is SGHRS, CDR2 YFSETQ, per germline. The CDR3 sequence is CASSLVGQQETQYF. In DNA, the CDR3 is TGCGCCAGCAGCTTGGTGGGACAGCAAGAGACCCAGTACTTC.

In this sample, this clonotype turned up many times. The chain uses TRBV5-1 and TRBJ1-1; the D gene is possibly TRBD1 (5 bases). V was cut by 3 bases and J by 1 base, with 16 bases left in between. The CDR3 extends over 16 amino acids. CDR1 is SGHRS, CDR2 YFSETQ, per germline. This chain's CDR3 is CASSSEQVFGNTEAFF. Here the CDR3 DNA reads TGCGCCAGCAGCTCGGAACAGGTTTTCGGGAACACTGAAGCTTTCTTT.

This clonotype has a count of ten or more. The chain uses TRBV20-1 and TRBJ2-7; 7 bases line up with TRBD2. The J segment lost 3 bases and the V segment lost 0 bases, leaving 5 bases of the junction unmatched. Germline values: CDR1 DFQATT, CDR2 SNEGSKA (reference sequence). This CDR3 spans 14 amino acids. This CDR3 is CSARDAGTNYEQYF. CDR3 nucleotides: TGCAGTGCTAGAGATGCCGGGACTAACTACGAGCAGTACTTC.

Of note for this clonotype: A single base separates this from a much larger clone, so it may be a read error. The chain recombines TRBV10-3 with TRBJ2-1; D call uncertain. This CDR3 has 11 amino acids. The germline V and J ends were trimmed by 2 bases and 10 bases, with 6 bases remaining between them. Germline values: CDR1 ENHRY, CDR2 SYGVKD. The CDR3 DNA is TGTGCCATCAGTGAGCTCGGGGAGCAGTTCTTC. Amino acid sequence: CAISELGEQFF.

This clonotype was counted at least ten times. V gene TRBV4-1 combines with J gene TRBJ2-3, with 12 bases lining up with TRBD2. This CDR3 comprises 19 residues. Germline values: CDR1 MGHRA, CDR2 YSYEKL. V gave up 1 base and J gave up 0 bases; unmatched junction bases: 8. CDR3 loop: CASSQAGTSGPSSTDTQYF. The CDR3 DNA sequence: TGCGCCAGCAGCCAAGCCGGGACTAGCGGGCCCTCTAGCACAGATACGCAGTATTTT.

This clonotype was observed many times. This chain uses TRBV12-3 or TRBV12-4 with TRBJ2-1, with D possibly being TRBD1 (5 bases). The CDR3 runs to 13 residues. The V gene lost 0 bases and the J gene lost 9 bases, with 9 bases spanning the gap. The CDR3 bases are TGTGCCAGCAGTTTAGCGCTAGGGGCTGAGCAGTTCTTC. As protein: CASSLALGAEQFF.

This clonotype showed up many times. The V gene is TRBV12-3 or TRBV12-4, the J gene TRBJ1-1, with D maybe TRBD1 (5 bases). This CDR3 is 13 amino acids long. V lost 6 bases and J 4 bases, leaving 12 bases between the germline ends. The CDR3 reads CASSERGSTEAFF. The CDR3 DNA reads TGTGCCAGCAGCGAAAGGGGTTCCACTGAAGCTTTCTTT.

In its sample, this clonotype was seen many times. The chain combines TRBV5-1 with TRBJ1-5, with 7 nucleotides matching TRBD1. The CDR3 spans 17 residues. With V trimmed by 0 bases and J by 2 bases, 8 bases remained unmatched. The V gene's germline CDR1 is SGHRS and CDR2 YFSETQ. The CDR3 loop is CASSLGVDRAGNQPQHF. The DNA for the CDR3 is TGCGCCAGCAGCTTGGGCGTAGACAGGGCTGGCAATCAGCCCCAGCATTTT.